This entry lists 16 T cell receptor beta chains sequenced from one sample in a study of shared clonotypes between healthy human individuals. The naive CD8 subset, CD45RO-negative cells positively selected for CCR7, excluded terminally differentiated effector memory CD45RA+ cells. Using immunoSEQ multiplex PCR, the repertoire was profiled, and TCRdb retains in-frame clones only, with some absent. The profile covers more than 2 million clones, with about 95% appearing a single time and around 1.1% taken by the ten largest. What was sequenced was naive CD8+ T cells sorted from blood. The receptors come from a man aged 18 to 29 in good health.

For the CDR3, the DNA is TGTGCCAGCAGCCCCGGGGAGAACACTGAAGCTTTCTTT. Translation: CASSPGENTEAFF. The gene calls are TRBV5-4 and TRBJ1-1; the D is unclear. CDR3 length: 13 amino acids. CDR1 is SGHNT and CDR2 is YYREEE in the germline V gene (reference sequence). Trimming removed 4 bases at V and 1 base at J, with 8 bases between.

The rearrangement joins TRBV4-1 to TRBJ1-1; D uncertain. Germline CDR1 MGHRA, CDR2 YSYEKL. The CDR3 length is 15 residues. V was shortened by 0 bases and J by 0 bases, with 8 bases between the two germline ends. In DNA, the CDR3 is TGCGCCAGCAGCCAAGAATCGCGACTGAACACTGAAGCTTTCTTT. Its protein product is CASSQESRLNTEAFF.

The chain employs TRBV19 and TRBJ2-7; 7 nucleotides align to TRBD2. The CDR3 is 15 amino acids. From germline, CDR1 is LNHDA and CDR2 SQIVND (reference sequence). The trim removed 1 base at V and 5 bases at J, leaving 8 bases unmatched. In DNA, the CDR3 is TGTGCCAGTAGTATAGCGGCGGGAGAGGGTCACGAGCAGTACTTC. Amino acids: CASSIAAGEGHEQYF.

The CDR3 DNA reads as TGTGCCAGCACAACTTGGCCATCGAACACTGAAGCTTTCTTT. Protein: CASTTWPSNTEAFF. The chain employs TRBV5-6 and TRBJ1-1; D ambiguous. The CDR3 is 14 amino acids. From germline, CDR1 is SGHDT and CDR2 YYEEEE. V dropped 6 bases and J dropped 1 base, with 13 bases sitting between them.

The chain employs TRBV28 and TRBJ2-7, with 7 bases that match TRBD1. The germline V gene encodes CDR1 MDHEN and CDR2 SYDVKM. With 5 bases clipped from V and 0 bases from J, the junction kept 10 bases outside the gene matches. CDR3 length: 16 residues. DNA of the CDR3: TGTGCCAGCAGTCCAAAGACAGGGATAGGCTCCTACGAGCAGTACTTC. Translating it yields CASSPKTGIGSYEQYF.

V is TRBV4-1 and J is TRBJ2-3; weak D call: TRBD1 (6 bases). Germline V CDR1 and CDR2: MGHRA, YSYEKL. Trimming removed 3 bases from V and 6 bases from J, with 19 bases in between. CDR3 size: 16 residues. The chain's CDR3 is CASSQTRDTYWDTQYF. For the CDR3, the DNA is TGCGCCAGCAGCCAGACCCGGGACACCTACTGGGATACGCAGTATTTT.

The rearrangement links TRBV5-6 to TRBJ1-1; D is undetermined. The CDR3 contains 14 residues. Trimming pared 1 base from V and 2 bases from J, leaving 9 bases between. CDR1 and CDR2 (germline): SGHDT, YYEEEE. CDR3 nucleotide sequence: TGTGCCAGCAGCTTGTTTCCGCCAAACACTGAAGCTTTCTTT. This sequence encodes CASSLFPPNTEAFF. Combining the CDR3 with reference TRBV5-6 and TRBJ1-1 gives the whole variable domain DAGVTQSPTHLIKTRGQQVTLRCSPKSGHDTVSWYQQALGQGPQFIFQYYEEEERQRGNFPDRFSGHQFPNYSSELNVNALLLGDSALYLCASSLFPPNTEAFFGQGTRLTVV.

The V and J genes are TRBV27 and TRBJ2-7, with D possibly TRBD1 on 6 matching bases. The V end was cut by 2 bases, the J end by 2 bases, with 13 bases between. The CDR3 contains 15 residues. CDR1 MNHEY and CDR2 SMNVEV come from the germline V gene (reference sequence). DNA of the CDR3: TGTGCCAGCAGTTTACAACAGGGCAGTCCCTACGAGCAGTACTTC. It translates to CASSLQQGSPYEQYF.

The CDR3 nucleotides are TGTGCCAGCAGGGACCTGCTGAATGAGCAGTTCTTC. Protein: CASRDLLNEQFF. This chain links TRBV6-1 with TRBJ2-1; no clear D gene. Germline CDR1 is MNHNS and CDR2 is SASEGT. The CDR3 is made up of 12 amino acids. V was shortened by 6 bases and J by 7 bases, with 10 bases between the two germline ends.

V gene TRBV7-9 combines with J gene TRBJ2-5, with TRBD2 as a possible D gene (6 bases). Germline V gene lookup returns CDR1 SEHNR and CDR2 FQNEAQ (reference sequence). V gave up 0 bases and J gave up 9 bases, with 11 bases separating them. This CDR3 contains 13 residues. The CDR3 reads CASSLAPWEAQYF. The CDR3 DNA sequence: TGTGCCAGCAGCTTAGCGCCTTGGGAGGCCCAGTACTTC.

The J gene is TRBJ2-6, the V gene TRBV11-2; tentative D call: TRBD2 (5 bases). V lost 2 bases, J lost 2 bases, and 10 bases lay in between. The CDR3 length is 16 residues. Per the germline V gene, CDR1 is SGHAT and CDR2 is FQNNGV. The CDR3 region has the DNA TGTGCCAGCAGCTTATATCTAGCTGCTGGGGCCAACGTCCTGACTTTC. It is translated as CASSLYLAAGANVLTF.

Concerning this clone itself: Other DNA variants within this sample encode the same CDR3. The chain uses TRBV9 and TRBJ2-1, with TRBD2 as a possible D gene (7 bases). The germline V and J ends were trimmed by 2 bases and 6 bases, with 15 bases remaining between them. The length of the CDR3 is 15 residues. Germline V gene data show CDR1 as SGDLS and CDR2 as YYNGEE. The CDR3, as DNA: TGTGCCAGCAGCGTCGGGGGGCTAGTCGGCAATGAGCAGTTCTTC. Translating gives CASSVGGLVGNEQFF.

The V gene is TRBV27, the J gene TRBJ2-5; 12 bases fit TRBD2. The CDR3 is made up of 17 amino acids. Germline-derived CDR1 and CDR2 are MNHEY and SMNVEV (reference sequence). V shed 6 bases, J shed 0 bases, and the junction held 8 bases outside the gene matches. DNA of the CDR3: TGTGCCAGCAGAGACCTCGGACTAGCGGGGAACCAAGAGACCCAGTACTTC. Translated, it gives CASRDLGLAGNQETQYF.

CDR3: CASSVGNSGRNNEQFF. In DNA form, the CDR3 reads TGTGCCAGCAGCGTAGGAAATAGCGGGAGAAACAATGAGCAGTTCTTC. V gene TRBV9 combines with J gene TRBJ2-1; 9 nucleotides match TRBD2. J gave up 5 bases and V 0 bases, and 6 bases lay outside the gene matches. This CDR3 has 16 residues. Germline loops: CDR1 SGDLS, CDR2 YYNGEE.

On this clone itself: The sample has other DNA sequences that encode this CDR3 too. The genes are TRBV6-5 and TRBJ2-7; no reliable D call. This CDR3 is built from 13 residues. Germline V CDR1 and CDR2: MNHEY, SVGAGI. V was trimmed by 2 bases and J by 4 bases, leaving 9 bases between them. CDR3 protein: CASSYRDGYEQYF. CDR3 coding DNA: TGTGCCAGCAGTTACCGCGACGGGTACGAGCAGTACTTC.

The chain employs TRBV4-1 and TRBJ2-7; 8 bases map to TRBD2. This CDR3 is built from 15 residues. The germline V gene encodes CDR1 MGHRA and CDR2 YSYEKL. V shed 4 bases and J 0 bases; nucleotides not matched to a gene: 5. The CDR3 spells CASSRLAGSSYEQYF. The CDR3 DNA is TGCGCCAGCAGCCGGTTAGCGGGGAGCTCCTACGAGCAGTACTTC.